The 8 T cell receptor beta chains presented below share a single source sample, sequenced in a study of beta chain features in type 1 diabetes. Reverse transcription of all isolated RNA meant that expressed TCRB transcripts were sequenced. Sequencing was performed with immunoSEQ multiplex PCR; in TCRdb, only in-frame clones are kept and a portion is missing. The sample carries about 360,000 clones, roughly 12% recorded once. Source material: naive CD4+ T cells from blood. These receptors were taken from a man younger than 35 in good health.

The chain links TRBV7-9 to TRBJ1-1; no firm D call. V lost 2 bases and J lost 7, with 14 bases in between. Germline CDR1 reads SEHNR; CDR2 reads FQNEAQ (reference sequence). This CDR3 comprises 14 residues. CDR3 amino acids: CASSLTPQNYEAFF. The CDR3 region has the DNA TGTGCCAGCAGCTTAACCCCTCAAAACTATGAAGCTTTCTTT.

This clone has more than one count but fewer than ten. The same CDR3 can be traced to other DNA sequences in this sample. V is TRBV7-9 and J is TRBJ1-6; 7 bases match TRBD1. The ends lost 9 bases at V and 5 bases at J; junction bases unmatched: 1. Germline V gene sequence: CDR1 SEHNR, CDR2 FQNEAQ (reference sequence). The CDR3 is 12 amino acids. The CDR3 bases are TGTGCCAGTGGACAGGATAATTCACCCCTCCACTTT. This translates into CASGQDNSPLHF.

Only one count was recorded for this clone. The chain's CDR3 is CASSSRQGTNYGYTF. As DNA, the CDR3 is TGTGCCAGCAGCTCGAGACAGGGAACTAACTATGGCTACACCTTC. The chain uses TRBV11-2 and TRBJ1-2, with TRBD1 identical over 7 bases. J lost 0 bases, V lost 4 bases, and 5 bases had no gene match. The CDR3 runs to 15 residues. CDR1 and CDR2 (germline): SGHAT, FQNNGV.

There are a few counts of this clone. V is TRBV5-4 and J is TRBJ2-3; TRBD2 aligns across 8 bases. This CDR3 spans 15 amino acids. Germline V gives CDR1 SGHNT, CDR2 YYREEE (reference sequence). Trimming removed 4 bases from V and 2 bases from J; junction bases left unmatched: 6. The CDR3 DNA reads TGTGCCAGCAGCACCCCTAGCGGGCACACAGATACGCAGTATTTT. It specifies CASSTPSGHTDTQYF.

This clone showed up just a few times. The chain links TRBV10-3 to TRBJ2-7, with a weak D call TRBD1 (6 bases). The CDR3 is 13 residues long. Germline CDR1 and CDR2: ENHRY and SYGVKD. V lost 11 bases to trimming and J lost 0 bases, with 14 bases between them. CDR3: CAVKDRDSYEQYF. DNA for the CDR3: TGTGCCGTAAAGGACAGAGACTCCTACGAGCAGTACTTC.

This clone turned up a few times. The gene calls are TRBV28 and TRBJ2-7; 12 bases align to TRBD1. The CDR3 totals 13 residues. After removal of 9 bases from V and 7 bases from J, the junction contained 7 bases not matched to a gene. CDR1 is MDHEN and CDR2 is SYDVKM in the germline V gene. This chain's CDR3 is CASYGTGGREQYF. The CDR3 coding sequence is TGTGCCAGTTACGGGACAGGGGGCCGGGAGCAGTACTTC.

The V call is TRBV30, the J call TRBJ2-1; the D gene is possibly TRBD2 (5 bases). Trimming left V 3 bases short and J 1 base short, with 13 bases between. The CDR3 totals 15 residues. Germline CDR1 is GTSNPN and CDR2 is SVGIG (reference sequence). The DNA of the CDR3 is TGTGCCTGGAGCCCGGGCCCGGGGTCCTACAATGAGCAGTTCTTC. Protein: CAWSPGPGSYNEQFF. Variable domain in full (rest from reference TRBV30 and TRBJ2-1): SQTIHQWPATLVQPVGSPLSLECTVEGTSNPNLYWYRQAAGRGLQLLFYSVGIGQISSEVPQNLSASRPQDRQFILSSKKLLLSDSGFYLCAWSPGPGSYNEQFFGPGTRLTVL.

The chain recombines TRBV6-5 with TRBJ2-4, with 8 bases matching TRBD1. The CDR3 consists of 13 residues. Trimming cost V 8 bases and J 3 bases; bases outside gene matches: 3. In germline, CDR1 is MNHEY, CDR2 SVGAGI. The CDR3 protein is CASLDRDKNIQYF. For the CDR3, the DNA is TGTGCCAGCTTGGACAGGGACAAAAACATTCAGTACTTC.